The count of the clone carrying this TCR beta chain is one. Compared with germline, one end of the junction differs, possibly owing to a read error. This record comes from a study of cytomegalovirus exposure and HLA in healthy donors. Study details: Counted in an early data release were 65 million to 100 million unique TCRs from HLA-typed donors.

Vbeta (60) and Jbeta (13) primers were used in the PCR. Sequenced by immunoSEQ multiplex PCR; TCRdb stores in-frame clones only, minus some. The table shows 190,000 or so clones, with around 75% occurring only once. The CDR3 loop spans 15 amino acids. Germline CDR1 GTSNPN, CDR2 SVGIG (reference sequence). The sequence came from a male donor in good health and CMV-seropositive. Sequenced sample: PBMCs. This chain connects TRBV30 to TRBJ2-5, with TRBD2 matching 12 bases. CDR3 region: CARRPGLAGTETQYF. The CDR3 bases are TGTGCCAGGAGGCCTGGACTAGCGGGAACAGAGACCCAGTACTTC.